This T cell receptor (beta chain) was obtained from a study of T-cell reconstitution after alpha-beta-depleted transplantation in children. Findings of the study overall: T-cell counts and diversity were attributed mostly to newly produced T cells one year after transplant. Expanded clones from the graft, numbering several hundred, reportedly supplied alpha-beta T cells about two months after transplant. Some patients' high day-60 TCRbeta diversity was attributed to recipient cells surviving conditioning.

This clonotype showed up just a few times. Its antigen is not known. TCRbeta library preparation incorporated unique molecular identifiers. TCRdb reprocessed the PCR reads with MiXCR, giving one entry per CDR3 protein. The data hold around 76,000 distinct CDR3 sequences, with around 18% observed a single time. The CDR3 runs to 12 residues. V lost 3 bases, J lost 9 bases, and 9 bases lay in between. This chain uses TRBV12-3 or TRBV12-4 with TRBJ1-5, with D unresolved. The material sequenced was PBMCs, mostly from graft donor cells, taken 360 days after TCRalphabeta/CD19-depleted stem cell transplant. The receptor was derived from a male patient between 2 and 15 years old who had a stem cell transplant for acute lymphoblastic leukemia, so the T cells may come from the graft donor. The CDR3 DNA follows: TGTGCCAGCAGTTTTACCGGAGGGCCCCAGCATTTT. Translated, it gives CASSFTGGPQHF.